This record concerns one T cell receptor beta chain sequence. Germline V gives CDR1 SGHRS, CDR2 YFSETQ. This CDR3 region has 14 residues. V lost 3 bases and J lost 4; bases outside the gene matches: 5. This sample was included in a study of technical replicates of blood from a handful of donors. Using immunoSEQ multiplex PCR, the repertoire was profiled, and TCRdb retains in-frame clones only, with some absent. The sample includes 10,000 to 15,000 clones, under 95% of them seen just once. This chain joins TRBV5-1 and TRBJ2-7; TRBD1 aligns across 9 bases. The sequencing sample was made of PBMCs. This sequence originates from a human donor in good health. The CDR3 nucleotides read TGCGCCAGCAGCTCGGGACAGGGTAATTACGAGCAGTACTTC. As protein: CASSSGQGNYEQYF.